The 10 T cell receptor beta chains given below trace back to one sample, sequenced in a study of cytotoxic CD8 clonotypes in ibrutinib-treated CLL. Using immunoSEQ multiplex PCR, the repertoire was profiled, and TCRdb retains in-frame clones only, with some absent. In the table there are some 70,000 clones, under 70% of which are singletons. The sample was PBMCs, taken after 12 months of ibrutinib treatment. The receptors stem from a human donor with chronic lymphocytic leukemia.

The chain is built from TRBV6-1 and TRBJ1-6; 8 bases map to TRBD1. Trimming took 1 base from V and 8 from J; bases not matched to a gene: 4. The germline CDR1 and CDR2 sequences are MNHNS and SASEGT. CDR3 length: 15 amino acids. The CDR3, as DNA: TGTGCCAGCAGTGAAGGGACAGGGAATGATTCACCCCTCCACTTT. This translates into CASSEGTGNDSPLHF.

The chain links TRBV2 to TRBJ2-3, with 8 bases identical to TRBD1. CDR3 length equals 14 residues. V lost 6 bases and J lost 6; bases outside the gene matches: 8. In germline, CDR1 is SNHLY, CDR2 FYNNEI. DNA of the CDR3: TGTGCCAGCAGAATTACAGGGGGGTCGGATACGCAGTATTTT. It translates to CASRITGGSDTQYF.

CDR3 protein: CASSGRGRFFQKLFF. The CDR3 bases are TGTGCCAGCAGTGGAAGGGGGCGGTTTTTTCAAAAACTGTTTTTT. The chain is built from TRBV6-1 and TRBJ1-4, with 7 nucleotides matching TRBD1. Germline CDR1 is MNHNS and CDR2 is SASEGT. CDR3 length: 15 residues. Losses at the gene ends were 4 bases for V and 9 bases for J; bases not matched to a gene: 11.

The chain uses TRBV10-3 and TRBJ2-1; tentative D call: TRBD1 (5 bases). With 3 bases removed from V and 9 bases from J, the gap between germline ends came to 9 bases. This CDR3 contains 12 residues. Looked up from germline, CDR1 is ENHRY and CDR2 is SYGVKD. The CDR3 is CAISEGVTEQFF. CDR3 coding DNA: TGTGCCATCAGTGAAGGGGTTACTGAGCAGTTCTTC.

The rearrangement uses TRBV7-2 and TRBJ1-2; 7 bases map to TRBD1. Germline CDR1 SGHTA, CDR2 FQGNSA. The V gene end was trimmed by 2 bases and the J gene end by 0 bases; junction bases not matched to a gene: 9. The CDR3 extends over 17 amino acids. The CDR3 nucleotides are TGTGCCAGCAGCTTACCCCCAAGACAGGGTTCTAACTATGGCTACACCTTC. Protein: CASSLPPRQGSNYGYTF.

This chain joins TRBV7-8 and TRBJ2-3, with unresolved D. CDR3 length: 16 amino acids. Germline CDR1 and CDR2: SGHVS and FQNEAQ. Deletions cut 0 bases from V and 6 bases from J, with 16 bases between. CDR3 sequence: CASSLAQIDPRDTQYF. In nucleotides, the CDR3 is TGTGCCAGCAGCTTAGCCCAAATCGACCCCAGGGATACGCAGTATTTT.

The chain couples TRBV2 to TRBJ2-3, with D perhaps TRBD2 (5 bases). The CDR3 covers 13 residues. V lost 1 base to trimming and J lost 3 bases, with 5 bases between them. In germline, CDR1 is SNHLY, CDR2 FYNNEI. The CDR3 reads CASSEGTTDTQYF. The CDR3 nucleotides read TGTGCCAGCAGTGAAGGGACTACAGATACGCAGTATTTT. Variable domain in full (rest from reference TRBV2 and TRBJ2-3): EPEVTQTPSHQVTQMGQEVILRCVPISNHLYFYWYRQILGQKVEFLVSFYNNEISEKSEIFDDQFSVERPDGSNFTLKIRSTKLEDSAMYFCASSEGTTDTQYFGPGTRLTVL.

This clone was picked up a small number of times. V gene TRBV18 combines with J gene TRBJ2-7, with a possible D match to TRBD1 (5 bases). Trimming removed 6 bases at V and 7 bases at J, with 16 bases between. Germline CDR1 reads KGHSH; CDR2 reads LQKENI. The CDR3 covers 13 residues. CDR3: CASSQSGAGEQYF. The CDR3 nucleotides read TGTGCCAGCTCCCAAAGTGGAGCAGGGGAGCAGTACTTC. The variable domain in full, completed from reference TRBV18 and TRBJ2-7, reads NAGVMQNPRHLVRRRGQEARLRCSPMKGHSHVYWYRQLPEEGLKFMVYLQKENIIDESGMPKERFSAEFPKEGPSILRIQQVVRGDSAAYFCASSQSGAGEQYFGPGTRLTVT.

This chain links TRBV2 with TRBJ1-2, with 7 bases identical to TRBD1. The CDR3 has 14 residues. The junction had 6 bases not matched to a gene; V was cut back by 1 base and J by 7 bases. Per germline, CDR1 SNHLY and CDR2 FYNNEI. DNA for the CDR3: TGTGCCAGCAGTGAAGTTGGCAGGGACAGTGGCTACACCTTC. Amino acids: CASSEVGRDSGYTF.

This clone was counted a few times. The gene calls are TRBV5-5 and TRBJ2-7; D unclear. Trimming took 1 base from V and 2 from J, leaving 10 bases between them. The germline gives CDR1 SGHKS, CDR2 YYEKEE (reference sequence). The CDR3 is 14 amino acids. The CDR3 DNA reads as TGTGCCAGCAGCTTGAGGAGAGCGACCTACGAGCAGTACTTC. Protein: CASSLRRATYEQYF.